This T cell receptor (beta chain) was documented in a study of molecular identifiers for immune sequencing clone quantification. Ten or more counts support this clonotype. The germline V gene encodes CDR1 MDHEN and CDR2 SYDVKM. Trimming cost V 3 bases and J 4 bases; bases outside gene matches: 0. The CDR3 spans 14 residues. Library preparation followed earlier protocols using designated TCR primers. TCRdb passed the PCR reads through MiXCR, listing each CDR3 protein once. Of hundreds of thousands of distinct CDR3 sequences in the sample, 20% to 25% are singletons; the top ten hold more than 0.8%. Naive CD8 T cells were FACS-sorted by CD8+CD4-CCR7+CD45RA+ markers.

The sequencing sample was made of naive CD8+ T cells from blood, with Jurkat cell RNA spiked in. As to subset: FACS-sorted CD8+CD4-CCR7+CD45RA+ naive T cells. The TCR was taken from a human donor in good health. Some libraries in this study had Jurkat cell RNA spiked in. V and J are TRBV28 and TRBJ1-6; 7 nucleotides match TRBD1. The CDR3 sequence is CASSLGQYNSPLHF. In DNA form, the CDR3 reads TGTGCCAGCAGTTTGGGACAGTATAATTCACCCCTCCACTTT.